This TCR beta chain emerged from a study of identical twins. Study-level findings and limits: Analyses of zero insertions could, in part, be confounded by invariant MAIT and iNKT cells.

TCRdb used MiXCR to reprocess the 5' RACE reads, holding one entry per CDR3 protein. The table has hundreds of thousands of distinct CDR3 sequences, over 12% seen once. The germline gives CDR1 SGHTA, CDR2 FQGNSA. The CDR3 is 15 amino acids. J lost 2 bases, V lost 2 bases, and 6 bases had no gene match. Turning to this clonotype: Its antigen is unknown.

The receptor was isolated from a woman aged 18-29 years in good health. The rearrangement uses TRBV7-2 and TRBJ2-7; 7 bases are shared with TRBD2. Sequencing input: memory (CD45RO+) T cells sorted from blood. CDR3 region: CASSLRGEGPYEQYF. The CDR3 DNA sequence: TGTGCCAGCAGCTTACGTGGGGAGGGCCCCTACGAGCAGTACTTC.